The T cell receptor beta chain under discussion was sequenced for a study of immune reconstitution after stem cell transplant in scleroderma. TCRdb fed the RT-PCR reads into MiXCR, producing one record per CDR3 protein. The repertoire holds around 5,600 distinct CDR3 sequences, approximately 8% seen once, with roughly 9.1% in the top ten. J was trimmed by 2 bases and V by 0 bases; bases with no gene match: 7. Germline V gives CDR1 SQVTM, CDR2 ANQGSEA. This CDR3 is 15 amino acids long. This clonotype has only a few counts. V is TRBV29-1 and J is TRBJ2-7; 7 nucleotides align to TRBD2. The sample was acquired before or after autologous hematopoietic stem cell transplantation (not recorded which). The receptor was isolated from a male donor with systemic sclerosis. CDR3 loop: CSVEDEAGETYEQYF. CDR3 sequence (DNA): TGCAGCGTTGAAGATGAGGCGGGGGAGACCTACGAGCAGTACTTC.